Below are 15 T cell receptor beta chains sequenced from a single sample in a study of shared clonotypes between healthy human individuals. Sequencing used immunoSEQ multiplex PCR; TCRdb keeps in-frame clones, though not all of them. The sample shows a few million clones, approximately 90% of them seen only once. Specimen: naive CD4+ T cells from PBMCs. Subset denoted: CD45RA+ positively selected. These receptors were obtained from a man between 18 and 35 years old in good health. Some clones in this sample may be carry-over from other donors' samples.

In this sample, this clone turned up once. The chain links TRBV5-1 to TRBJ2-4, with D possibly called TRBD1 or TRBD2 (5 bases each). Germline CDR1 reads SGHRS; CDR2 reads YFSETQ. Trimming shortened V by 0 bases and J by 10 bases, and 11 bases separated the two germline ends. The CDR3 runs 13 residues. The CDR3 is CASSLVGTLIQYF. For the CDR3, the DNA is TGCGCCAGCAGCTTGGTAGGGACCCTAATTCAGTACTTC. Supplemented by reference TRBV5-1 and TRBJ2-4, the full variable domain reads KAGVTQTPRYLIKTRGQQVTLSCSPISGHRSVSWYQQTPGQGLQFLFEYFSETQRNKGNFPGRFSGRQFSNSRSEMNVSTLELGDSALYLCASSLVGTLIQYFGAGTRLSVL.

The chain has TRBV13 and TRBJ1-2; D not certain. The V end was cut by 0 bases, the J end by 4 bases, with 15 bases between. The CDR3 totals 16 residues. Per germline, CDR1 PRHDT and CDR2 FYEKMQ (reference sequence). CDR3 in DNA: TGTGCCAGCAGCTTAGGGACCCGGCAGGCGGGCTATGGCTACACCTTC. Translating gives CASSLGTRQAGYGYTF.

As DNA, the CDR3 is TGTGCCAGCAGTCCGCAGGACAGGCCGACCCAGTACTTC. Amino acid sequence: CASSPQDRPTQYF. The chain couples TRBV28 to TRBJ2-5, with 7 bases fitting TRBD1. The J segment lost 7 bases and the V segment lost 5 bases, leaving 7 bases of the junction unmatched. Germline CDR1 is MDHEN and CDR2 is SYDVKM. The CDR3 is made up of 13 amino acids.

This chain's CDR3 is CASSQQPGQGFGGYTF. The DNA for the CDR3 is TGCGCCAGCAGCCAACAGCCGGGACAGGGTTTCGGCGGCTACACCTTC. V gene TRBV4-3 combines with J gene TRBJ1-2, with 9 positions matching TRBD1. V was pared by 2 bases and J by 8 bases, with 12 bases of the junction left unmatched. CDR1 and CDR2 from the germline V gene are LGHNA and YSLEER. The CDR3 totals 16 residues.

The rearrangement links TRBV5-1 to TRBJ2-7; 9 bases match TRBD2. Germline CDR1 SGHRS, CDR2 YFSETQ. This CDR3 spans 17 amino acids. V shed 4 bases and J 0 bases; nucleotides not matched to a gene: 11. The CDR3 coding sequence is TGCGCCAGCAGCGCGGGGGGGAGCAGCAGCTTCTCCTACGAGCAGTACTTC. This codes for CASSAGGSSSFSYEQYF.

The V and J genes are TRBV5-8 and TRBJ2-7; D might be TRBD1 (5 bases). This CDR3 contains 15 residues. Trimming pared 1 base from V and 4 bases from J, leaving 15 bases between. Germline values: CDR1 SGHTS, CDR2 YDEGEE. CDR3 sequence: CASSLKWTYAYEQYF. In DNA, the CDR3 is TGTGCCAGCAGCTTGAAATGGACATACGCTTACGAGCAGTACTTC. Filled out from reference TRBV5-8 and TRBJ2-7, the complete variable domain reads EAGVTQSPTHLIKTRGQQATLRCSPISGHTSVYWYQQALGLGLQFLLWYDEGEERNRGNFPPRFSGRQFPNYSSELNVNALELEDSALYLCASSLKWTYAYEQYFGPGTRLTVT.

The chain employs TRBV30 and TRBJ1-2; no reliable D call. CDR1 is GTSNPN, CDR2 SVGIG, per germline (reference sequence). The CDR3 sequence is 11 residues long. The germline V and J ends were trimmed by 4 bases and 5 bases, with 8 bases remaining between them. CDR3 region: CAWTGTYGYTF. The CDR3 region has the DNA TGTGCCTGGACAGGTACATATGGCTACACCTTC.

The chain carries TRBV10-3 and TRBJ2-2; 8 bases line up with TRBD1. The ends lost 7 bases at V and 5 bases at J; junction bases unmatched: 6. CDR3 length equals 14 residues. The germline V gene has CDR1 ENHRY and CDR2 SYGVKD. The CDR3 DNA follows: TGTGCCATCACCCAGGGGGCGCCAACCGGGGAGCTGTTTTTT. It is translated as CAITQGAPTGELFF.

The rearrangement links TRBV5-1 to TRBJ2-3; 7 nucleotides match TRBD2. CDR3 size: 15 residues. V gave up 4 bases and J gave up 6 bases; unmatched junction bases: 11. Germline assignment: CDR1 SGHRS and CDR2 YFSETQ. The CDR3 DNA is TGCGCCAGCAGCGACGCTGTTGGCGGGAGTGATACGCAGTATTTT. Translation: CASSDAVGGSDTQYF.

The chain recombines TRBV10-3 with TRBJ2-4, with 12 bases identical to TRBD2. Germline values: CDR1 ENHRY, CDR2 SYGVKD. The CDR3 runs 16 residues. V was pared by 3 bases and J by 4 bases, with 4 bases of the junction left unmatched. Here the CDR3 DNA reads TGTGCCATCAGTGATCCCACTAGCGGGGGGAAAAACATTCAGTACTTC. This sequence encodes CAISDPTSGGKNIQYF.

V and J are TRBV4-2 and TRBJ1-3; 8 bases map to TRBD1. V was pared by 4 bases and J by 11 bases, with 16 bases of the junction left unmatched. Germline V gene data show CDR1 as LGHNA and CDR2 as YNFKEQ. CDR3 length equals 16 residues. As DNA, the CDR3 is TGTGCCAGCAGCCCCAGCGGCGGGACAGGCACTTTCCCCATATATTTT. This gives the protein CASSPSGGTGTFPIYF.

The rearrangement uses TRBV28 and TRBJ1-2; 7 bases map to TRBD1. CDR1 and CDR2 (germline): MDHEN, SYDVKM. The CDR3 totals 15 residues. Trimming removed 3 bases from V and 4 bases from J; junction bases left unmatched: 8. CDR3 in DNA: TGTGCCAGCAGTTTCCCGCAGGGGGGTATCTATGGCTACACCTTC. Its protein is CASSFPQGGIYGYTF.

The chain recombines TRBV9 with TRBJ1-1; D is undetermined. The CDR3 loop spans 15 amino acids. With 0 bases removed from V and 4 bases from J, the gap between germline ends came to 13 bases. Germline CDR1 is SGDLS and CDR2 is YYNGEE. CDR3 protein: CASSVGGSVGTEAFF. The CDR3 nucleotides read TGTGCCAGCAGCGTAGGGGGATCCGTGGGCACTGAAGCTTTCTTT.

The chain combines TRBV5-1 with TRBJ2-2, with D tentatively TRBD2 (5 bases). The germline V gene has CDR1 SGHRS and CDR2 YFSETQ. The CDR3 contains 18 residues. Trimming shortened V by 4 bases and J by 0 bases, and 19 bases separated the two germline ends. The CDR3 here is CASSGGPVGGSNTGELFF. The CDR3 bases are TGCGCCAGCAGCGGAGGACCGGTGGGCGGGTCGAACACCGGGGAGCTGTTTTTT.

V and J are TRBV7-2 and TRBJ1-3; no reliable D call. This CDR3 has 15 amino acids. In germline, CDR1 is SGHTA, CDR2 FQGNSA. V gave up 2 bases and J gave up 0 bases, with 8 bases separating them. CDR3 sequence: CASSLSRSSGNTIYF. In nucleotides, the CDR3 is TGTGCCAGCAGCTTATCACGGAGCTCTGGAAACACCATATATTTT.